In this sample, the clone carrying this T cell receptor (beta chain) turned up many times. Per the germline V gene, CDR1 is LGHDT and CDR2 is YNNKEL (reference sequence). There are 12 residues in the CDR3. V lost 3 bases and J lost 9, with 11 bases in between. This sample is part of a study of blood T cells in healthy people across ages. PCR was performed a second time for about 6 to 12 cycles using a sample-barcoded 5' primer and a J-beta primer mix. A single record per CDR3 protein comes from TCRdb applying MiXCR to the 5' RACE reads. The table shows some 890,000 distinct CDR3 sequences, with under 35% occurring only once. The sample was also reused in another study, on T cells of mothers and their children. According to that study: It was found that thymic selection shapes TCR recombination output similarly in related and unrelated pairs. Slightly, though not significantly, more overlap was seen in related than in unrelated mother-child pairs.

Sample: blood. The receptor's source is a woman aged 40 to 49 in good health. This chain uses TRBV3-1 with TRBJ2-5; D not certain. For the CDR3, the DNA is TGTGCCAGCAGCCAGAGTCTCATTCCCCAGTACTTC. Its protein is CASSQSLIPQYF.